The 10 T cell receptor beta chains presented below share a single source sample, sequenced in a study of post-analysis software for immune sequencing data. Incorporated into the TCR beta cDNA libraries were unique molecular identifiers, which served to reduce PCR and sequencing biases. TCRdb called the PCR reads again in MiXCR, with one record for every CDR3 protein. The repertoire consists of roughly 410,000 distinct CDR3 sequences, with 30% to 45% occurring once and the leading ten covering around an eighth. For these receptors, no antigen is known. Study-wide results and caveats: About 5 TRBV segments, including TRBV5-6, TRBV5-1 and TRBV20-1, were more frequent in patients than controls.

The sample taken for sequencing was blood. The receptors stem from a girl between 10 and 17 years old with multiple sclerosis.

V usage is TRBV29-1 and J usage is TRBJ2-4, with 7 bases lining up with TRBD1. J lost 1 base, V lost 4 bases, and 4 bases had no gene match. The CDR3 has 14 residues. The germline V gene encodes CDR1 SQVTM and CDR2 ANQGSEA. CDR3 sequence: CSVVTGLAKNIQYF. The CDR3 region has the DNA TGCAGCGTTGTGACAGGGCTGGCCAAAAACATTCAGTACTTC.

V usage is TRBV24-1 and J usage is TRBJ2-5; D not resolved. Looked up from germline, CDR1 is KGHDR and CDR2 is SFDVKD. Trimming cost V 3 bases and J 1 base, with 11 bases left between them. The CDR3 totals 15 residues. For the CDR3, the DNA is TGTGCCACCAGTGATCAGTCAGGCCCCCAAGAGACCCAGTACTTC. Protein sequence: CATSDQSGPQETQYF.

This clonotype was seen a handful of times. This chain links TRBV12-3 or TRBV12-4 with TRBJ2-3; 12 nucleotides line up with TRBD2. J lost 1 base, V lost 7 bases, and 6 bases had no gene match. The length of the CDR3 is 16 residues. In DNA form, the CDR3 reads TGTGCCAGCATCTTGGGACTAGCGGGCGGCACAGATACGCAGTATTTT. Protein: CASILGLAGGTDTQYF.

The sample holds a few counts of this clonotype. The chain links TRBV5-4 to TRBJ1-1; 9 bases are a match to TRBD1. The length of the CDR3 is 15 residues. The germline V gene encodes CDR1 SGHNT and CDR2 YYREEE (reference sequence). Trimming removed 2 bases from V and 5 bases from J; junction bases left unmatched: 7. The CDR3 here is CASSLANRGRTEAFF. The CDR3 coding sequence is TGTGCCAGCAGCTTAGCAAACAGGGGGCGAACTGAAGCTTTCTTT. The full variable domain, in which reference TRBV5-4 and TRBJ1-1 provide the parts outside the CDR3, is ETGVTQSPTHLIKTRGQQVTLRCSSQSGHNTVSWYQQALGQGPQFIFQYYREEENGRGNFPPRFSGLQFPNYSSELNVNALELDDSALYLCASSLANRGRTEAFFGQGTRLTVV.

This clonotype was counted only a few times. The gene calls are TRBV7-9 and TRBJ2-3; 7 positions agree with TRBD2. The CDR3 is 14 residues long. The germline V gene encodes CDR1 SEHNR and CDR2 FQNEAQ (reference sequence). V dropped 4 bases and J dropped 4; count of bases not matched to a gene: 5. CDR3 residues: CASSWTSFPDTQYF. Here the CDR3 DNA reads TGTGCCAGCAGCTGGACTAGTTTCCCAGATACGCAGTATTTT.

This clonotype showed up many times. This chain uses TRBV6-6 with TRBJ2-7, with 8 bases aligning to TRBD1. The CDR3 covers 12 residues. The V gene's germline CDR1 is MNHNY and CDR2 SVGAGI (reference sequence). V was clipped by 6 bases and J by 4 bases; unmatched bases: 2. CDR3 coding DNA: TGTGCCAGCAGCGGACAGGGATACGAGCAGTACTTC. This gives the protein CASSGQGYEQYF.

On this clonotype: This may arise from a read error, as a much more abundant clone is one base away. The conserved phenylalanine or tryptophan normally closing the CDR3 is absent here, so this likely arose from a read error. The chain carries TRBV6-2 or TRBV6-3 and TRBJ2-5; D gene ambiguous. V gave up 2 bases and J gave up 4 bases, with 2 bases separating them. The CDR3 is made up of 11 amino acids. Per the germline V gene, CDR1 is MNHEY and CDR2 is SVGEGT. CDR3 amino acids: CASSYGETQYL. The CDR3 bases are TGTGCCAGCAGTTACGGAGAGACCCAGTACTTA.

This clonotype appeared a few times. The chain is built from TRBV6-1 and TRBJ2-7; D gene unclear. V was shortened by 4 bases and J by 7 bases, with 11 bases between the two germline ends. The CDR3 runs to 12 residues. The germline V gene has CDR1 MNHNS and CDR2 SASEGT. CDR3 DNA: TGTGCCAGCAGTGGCCCAGCGCGTGAGCAGTACTTC. Protein: CASSGPAREQYF.

This clonotype was recorded a few times. This rearrangement joins TRBV9 to TRBJ1-6; TRBD1 matches 8 bases. Trimming at V came to 4 bases and at J to 10 bases, leaving 7 bases not matched to a gene. Germline V gene data show CDR1 as SGDLS and CDR2 as YYNGEE. The length of the CDR3 is 14 residues. The CDR3 protein is CASSTTGANSPLHF. For the CDR3, the DNA is TGTGCCAGCAGCACGACAGGGGCAAACTCACCCCTCCACTTT.

The J gene is TRBJ1-1, the V gene TRBV28, with TRBD1 matching over 11 bases. Trimming cost V 6 bases and J 6 bases; bases outside gene matches: 9. The CDR3 runs 15 residues. Germline CDR1 is MDHEN and CDR2 is SYDVKM. CDR3 nucleotides: TGTGCCAGCAGCGGACAGGGGGCTTTCATCGCTGAAGCTTTCTTT. It translates to CASSGQGAFIAEAFF.